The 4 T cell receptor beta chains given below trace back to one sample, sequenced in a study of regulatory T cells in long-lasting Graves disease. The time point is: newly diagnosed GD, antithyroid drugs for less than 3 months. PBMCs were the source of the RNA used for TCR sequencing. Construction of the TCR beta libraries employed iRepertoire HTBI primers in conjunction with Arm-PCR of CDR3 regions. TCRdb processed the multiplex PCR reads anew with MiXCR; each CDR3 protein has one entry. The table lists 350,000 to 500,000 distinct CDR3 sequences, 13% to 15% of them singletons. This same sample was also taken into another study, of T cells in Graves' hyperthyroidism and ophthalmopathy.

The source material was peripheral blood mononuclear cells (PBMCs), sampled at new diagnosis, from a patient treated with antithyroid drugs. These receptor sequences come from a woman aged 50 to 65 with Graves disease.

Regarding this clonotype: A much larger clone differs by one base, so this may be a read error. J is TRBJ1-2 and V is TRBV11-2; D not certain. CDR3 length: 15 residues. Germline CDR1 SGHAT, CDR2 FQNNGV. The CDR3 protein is CASSLGQYPNFGYTF. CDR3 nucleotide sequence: TGTGCCAGCAGCTTAGGACAATATCCTAACTTTGGCTACACCTTC.

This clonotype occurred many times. Written as DNA, the CDR3 is TGTGCCAGCAGTTACTCCCGACACGAGGCGGAAAAACTGTTTTTT. Its translation is CASSYSRHEAEKLFF. The V and J genes are TRBV6-5 and TRBJ1-4; D not resolved. Trimming stripped 0 bases from V and 8 bases from J, with 13 bases between. The CDR3 is made up of 15 amino acids. In germline, CDR1 is MNHEY, CDR2 SVGAGI.

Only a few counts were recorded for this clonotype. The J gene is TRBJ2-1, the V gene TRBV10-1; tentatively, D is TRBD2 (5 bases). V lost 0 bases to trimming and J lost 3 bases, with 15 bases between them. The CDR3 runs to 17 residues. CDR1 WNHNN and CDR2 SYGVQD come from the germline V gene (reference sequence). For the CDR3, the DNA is TGCGCCAGCAGTGAGTCGAAAGGGAGAAAAATCTACAATGAGCAGTTCTTC. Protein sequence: CASSESKGRKIYNEQFF.

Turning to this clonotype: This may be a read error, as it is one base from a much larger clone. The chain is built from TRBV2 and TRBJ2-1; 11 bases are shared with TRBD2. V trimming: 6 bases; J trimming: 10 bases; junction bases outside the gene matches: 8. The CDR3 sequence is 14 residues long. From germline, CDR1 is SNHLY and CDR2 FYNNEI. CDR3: CASRGTSGAYEQFF. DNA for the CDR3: TGTGCCAGCAGGGGGACTAGCGGAGCCTACGAGCAGTTCTTC.